A selection of T cell receptor beta chains follows, all from one sample in a study of T cells after yellow fever vaccination. TCRdb re-derived calls from the 5' RACE reads in MiXCR, one entry per CDR3 protein. In the table there are about 300,000 distinct CDR3 sequences, under 9% of which are singletons. Sequenced here: CD4+ T cells sorted from PBMCs, sampled 5 days after the yellow fever booster vaccination. All receptors come from a man aged 18 to 30 who received the YFV17D yellow fever vaccine. The CDR3 runs from the conserved cysteine through the conserved F or W. Each record gives: CDR3 DNA, CDR3 protein, V gene, clone size, D gene, J gene. D genes are given only for firm matches. A row's size may be missing; if present it is once, few, many or a size class.

TGCAGTGCTATTGACCAGCGGGGGAGCACAGATACGCAGTATTTT CSAIDQRGSTDTQYF TRBV20-1 - TRBD2 TRBJ2-3
TGTGCCAGCAGCCGCAGCACAGATACGCAGTATTTT CASSRSTDTQYF TRBV4-2 many - TRBJ2-3
TGTGCCAGCAGCCCGCGTCCTGGATTGAACACTGAAGCTTTCTTT CASSPRPGLNTEAFF TRBV6-6 - - TRBJ1-1
TGTGCCAGCAGCCAAGGGTCCCGTCAGGGCGATCAGCCCCAGCATTTT CASSQGSRQGDQPQHF TRBV4-2 - - TRBJ1-5
TGTGCCAGCAGCTACAAAAGCTCCTATAATTCACCCCTCCACTTT CASSYKSSYNSPLHF TRBV2 - - TRBJ1-6
TGTGCCAGCAGTGGCGGGGGGGTTAGCACAGATACGCAGTATTTT CASSGGGVSTDTQYF TRBV7-2 - TRBD2 TRBJ2-3
TGTGCCAGCAGCTTTACACGCAGCACAGATACGCAGTATTTT CASSFTRSTDTQYF TRBV7-9 few - TRBJ2-3
TGTGCCACCAGTCCGGGACCGATTTCGGACATTCAGTACTTC CATSPGPISDIQYF TRBV24-1 - - TRBJ2-4
TGTGCCAGCAGCACGGGACAGAGGGTTTTAGACACTGAAGCTTTCTTT CASSTGQRVLDTEAFF TRBV5-4 many TRBD1 TRBJ1-1
TGTGCCAGCAGTTTTGGGGAAAAACTGTTTTTT CASSFGEKLFF TRBV27 many - TRBJ1-4
TGTGCCAGCAGCTTCCCCCCCCCGGGGCGCTATGGCTACACCTTC CASSFPPPGRYGYTF TRBV5-6 - - TRBJ1-2
TGTGCCAGCTCACCACGACAGGGTGAAGCTTTCTTT CASSPRQGEAFF TRBV18 few TRBD1 TRBJ1-1
TGTGCCTTCGGGGGGTCCCCCTACGAGCAGTACTTC CAFGGSPYEQYF TRBV10-3 few TRBD2 TRBJ2-7
TGTGCCAGCAGTTTGCTCTCGGGACAGGGCCCGACGGAAGTGTTTTTT CASSLLSGQGPTEVFF TRBV28 many TRBD1 TRBJ2-2
TGTGCCAGCAGCCCTGCTTGGGCGGGGGGGCACGATACGCAGTATTTT CASSPAWAGGHDTQYF TRBV9 - TRBD2 TRBJ2-3
TGTGCCAGCAGCCCTAGCGGGGGGGCCACAGATACGCAGTATTTT CASSPSGGATDTQYF TRBV7-9 few TRBD2 TRBJ2-3
TGTGCCAGCTCACCTAGCGGGGACTCCTACAATGAGCAGTTCTTC CASSPSGDSYNEQFF TRBV18 few TRBD2 TRBJ2-1
TGTGCCACCCAGCTGGACTGGGGGGAAAAACTGTTTTTT CATQLDWGEKLFF TRBV7-9 few - TRBJ1-4
TGCAGTGCTACCGGGATGACCCACAATGAGCAGTTCTTC CSATGMTHNEQFF TRBV20-1 many - TRBJ2-1
TGCGCCAGCAGCTGGGGACCTGCCTCTGGGGCCAACGTCCTGACTTTC CASSWGPASGANVLTF TRBV5-1 - - TRBJ2-6
TGCGCCAGCAGCCAGACCGGGGTCGCGACCCAGTACTTC CASSQTGVATQYF TRBV4-1 few - TRBJ2-5
TGTGCCAGCAGCGTAGCCGGACTAGCGAGGACAGATACGCAGTATTTT CASSVAGLARTDTQYF TRBV9 - TRBD2 TRBJ2-3
TGTGCCAGCAGTCCACAGGGGATCGGGGGAAACACCATATATTTT CASSPQGIGGNTIYF TRBV12-3/TRBV12-4 - TRBD1 TRBJ1-3
TGCGCCAGCAGCTTGGGGACACAGGGGGAGACCCAGTACTTC CASSLGTQGETQYF TRBV5-1 - TRBD1 TRBJ2-5
TGTGCCAGCAGTTCGGATCACACCGGGGAGCTGTTTTTT CASSSDHTGELFF TRBV6-4 few - TRBJ2-2
TGTGCCAGCAGCAATAGCGGGGGGGCTTACAATGAGCAGTTCTTC CASSNSGGAYNEQFF TRBV7-2 - TRBD2 TRBJ2-1
TGTGCCAGCAGTGAGATCGCCCCTCTCCCCTATGGCTACACCTTC CASSEIAPLPYGYTF TRBV25-1 few - TRBJ1-2